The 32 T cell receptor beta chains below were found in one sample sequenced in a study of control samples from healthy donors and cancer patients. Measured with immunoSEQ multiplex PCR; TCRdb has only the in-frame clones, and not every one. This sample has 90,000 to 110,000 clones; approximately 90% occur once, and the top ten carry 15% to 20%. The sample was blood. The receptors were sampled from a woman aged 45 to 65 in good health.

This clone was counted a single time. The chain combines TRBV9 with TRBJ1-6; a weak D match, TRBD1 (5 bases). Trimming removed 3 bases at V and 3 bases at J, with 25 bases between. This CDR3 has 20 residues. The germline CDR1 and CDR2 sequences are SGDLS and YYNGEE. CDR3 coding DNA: TGTGCCAGCAGCGCCCCTAGCCCACCAGAAGGGGACGACTATAATTCACCCCTCCACTTT. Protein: CASSAPSPPEGDDYNSPLHF.

CDR3 protein: CASRRGLGSGELFF. The DNA of the CDR3 is TGTGCCAGCAGGAGGGGACTAGGGTCCGGGGAGCTGTTTTTT. J is TRBJ2-2 and V is TRBV2; 8 bases are shared with TRBD2. The V and J ends lost 6 bases and 6 bases, in that order; junction bases with no gene match: 6. Germline V gene sequence: CDR1 SNHLY, CDR2 FYNNEI. The CDR3 is made up of 14 amino acids.

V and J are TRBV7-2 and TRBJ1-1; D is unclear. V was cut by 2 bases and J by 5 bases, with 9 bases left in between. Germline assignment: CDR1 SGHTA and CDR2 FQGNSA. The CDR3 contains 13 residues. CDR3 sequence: CASSLMGETEAFF. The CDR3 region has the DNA TGTGCCAGCAGCTTAATGGGTGAGACTGAAGCTTTCTTT.

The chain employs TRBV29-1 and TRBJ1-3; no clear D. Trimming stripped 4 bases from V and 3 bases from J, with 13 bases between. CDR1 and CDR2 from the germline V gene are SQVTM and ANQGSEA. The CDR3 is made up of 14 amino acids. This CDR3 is CSVARGLGGNTIYF. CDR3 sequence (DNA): TGCAGCGTTGCACGCGGACTCGGTGGAAACACCATATATTTT.

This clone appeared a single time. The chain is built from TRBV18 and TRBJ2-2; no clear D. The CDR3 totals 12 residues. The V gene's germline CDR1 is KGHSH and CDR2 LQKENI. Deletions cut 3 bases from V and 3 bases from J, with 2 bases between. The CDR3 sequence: CASSPDTGELFF. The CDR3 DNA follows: TGTGCCAGCTCACCCGACACCGGGGAGCTGTTTTTT. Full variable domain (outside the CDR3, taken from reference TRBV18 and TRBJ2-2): NAGVMQNPRHLVRRRGQEARLRCSPMKGHSHVYWYRQLPEEGLKFMVYLQKENIIDESGMPKERFSAEFPKEGPSILRIQQVVRGDSAAYFCASSPDTGELFFGEGSRLTVL.

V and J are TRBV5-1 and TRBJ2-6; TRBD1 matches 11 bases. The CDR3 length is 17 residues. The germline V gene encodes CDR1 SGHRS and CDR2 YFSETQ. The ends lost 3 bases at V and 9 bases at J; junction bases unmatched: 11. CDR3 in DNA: TGCGCCAGCAGCTGGCCGGGACAGGGGGGGGAAGGCAACGTCCTGACTTTC. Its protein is CASSWPGQGGEGNVLTF.

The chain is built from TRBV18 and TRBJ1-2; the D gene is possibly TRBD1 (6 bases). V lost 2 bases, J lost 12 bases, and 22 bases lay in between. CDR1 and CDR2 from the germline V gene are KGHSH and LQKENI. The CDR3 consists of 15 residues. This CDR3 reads CASSPGHPGLAGDTF. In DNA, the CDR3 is TGTGCCAGCTCACCAGGCCATCCAGGCCTCGCAGGGGACACCTTC.

CDR3 nucleotide sequence: TGTGCCAGCACCAAAGCGGTCCCGGGGATTTCACCCCTCCACTTT. It encodes CASTKAVPGISPLHF. The V call is TRBV7-9, the J call TRBJ1-6, with D hard to call. Trimming stripped 7 bases from V and 9 bases from J, with 19 bases between. The CDR3 loop spans 15 amino acids. CDR1 is SEHNR and CDR2 is FQNEAQ in the germline V gene (reference sequence).

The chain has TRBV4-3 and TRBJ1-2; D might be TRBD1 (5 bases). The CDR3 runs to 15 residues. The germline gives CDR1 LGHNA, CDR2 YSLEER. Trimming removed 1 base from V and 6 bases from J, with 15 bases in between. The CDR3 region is CASSQGGERMHGYTF. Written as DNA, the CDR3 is TGCGCCAGCAGCCAAGGGGGGGAAAGGATGCATGGCTACACCTTC.

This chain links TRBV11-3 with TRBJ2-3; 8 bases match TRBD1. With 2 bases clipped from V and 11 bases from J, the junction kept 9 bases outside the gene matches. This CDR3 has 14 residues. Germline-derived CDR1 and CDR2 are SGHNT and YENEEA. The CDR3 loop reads CASSLTPRTGRQYF. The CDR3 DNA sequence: TGTGCCAGCAGCTTAACTCCCCGGACAGGGAGGCAGTATTTT. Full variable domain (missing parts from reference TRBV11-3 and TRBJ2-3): EAGVVQSPRYKIIEKKQPVAFWCNPISGHNTLYWYLQNLGQGPELLIRYENEEAVDDSQLPKDRFSAERLKGVDSTLKIQPAELGDSAVYLCASSLTPRTGRQYFGPGTRLTVL.

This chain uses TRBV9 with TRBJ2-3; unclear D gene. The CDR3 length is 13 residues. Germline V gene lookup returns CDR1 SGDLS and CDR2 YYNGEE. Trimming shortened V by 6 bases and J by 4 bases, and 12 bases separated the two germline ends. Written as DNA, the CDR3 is TGTGCCAGCAAACGGCTAAGGGCAGATACGCAGTATTTT. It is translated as CASKRLRADTQYF.

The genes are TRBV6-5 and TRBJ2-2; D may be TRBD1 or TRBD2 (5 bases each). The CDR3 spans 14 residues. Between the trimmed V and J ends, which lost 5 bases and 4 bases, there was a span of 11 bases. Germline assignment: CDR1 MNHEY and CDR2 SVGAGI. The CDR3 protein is CASSRDPLTGELFF. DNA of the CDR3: TGTGCCAGCAGTAGGGACCCACTCACCGGGGAGCTGTTTTTT.

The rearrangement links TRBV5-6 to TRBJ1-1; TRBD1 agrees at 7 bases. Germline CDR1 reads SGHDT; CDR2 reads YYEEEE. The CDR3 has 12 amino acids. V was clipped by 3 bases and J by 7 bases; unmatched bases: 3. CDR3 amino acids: CASSWRDSEAFF. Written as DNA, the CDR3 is TGTGCCAGCAGCTGGAGGGACAGTGAAGCTTTCTTT.

The CDR3 is CASSYAKVRNEKLFF. In DNA, the CDR3 is TGTGCCAGCAGTTACGCTAAGGTCAGAAATGAAAAACTGTTTTTT. This chain joins TRBV6-2 or TRBV6-3 and TRBJ1-4; the D is unclear. The germline V gene has CDR1 MNHEY and CDR2 SVGEGT. CDR3 size: 15 residues. V dropped 2 bases and J dropped 5 bases, with 12 bases sitting between them.

DNA of the CDR3: TGTGCCAGCAGCTTGGGACCGGCCTATGGCTACACCTTC. Translated, it gives CASSLGPAYGYTF. V and J are TRBV7-8 and TRBJ1-2, with D tentatively TRBD1 (5 bases). Deletions cut 3 bases from V and 4 bases from J, with 9 bases between. The germline V gene encodes CDR1 SGHVS and CDR2 FQNEAQ. This CDR3 has 13 residues.

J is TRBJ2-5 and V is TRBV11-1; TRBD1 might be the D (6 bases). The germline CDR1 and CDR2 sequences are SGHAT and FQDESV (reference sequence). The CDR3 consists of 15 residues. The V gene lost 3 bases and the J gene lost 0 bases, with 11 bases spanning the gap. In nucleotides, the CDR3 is TGTGCCAGCAGCTTTGGACAGAGACACCAAGAGACCCAGTACTTC. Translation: CASSFGQRHQETQYF.

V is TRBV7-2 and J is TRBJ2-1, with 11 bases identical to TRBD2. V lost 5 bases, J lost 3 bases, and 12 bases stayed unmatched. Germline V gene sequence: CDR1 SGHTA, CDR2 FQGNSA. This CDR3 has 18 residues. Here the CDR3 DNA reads TGTGCCAGCAGCACTCCCCTCATACTAGCGGGAGACTACAATGAGCAGTTCTTC. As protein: CASSTPLILAGDYNEQFF. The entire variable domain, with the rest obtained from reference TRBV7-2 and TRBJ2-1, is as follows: GAGVSQSPSNKVTEKGKDVELRCDPISGHTALYWYRQSLGQGLEFLIYFQGNSAPDKSGLPSDRFSAERTGGSVSTLTIQRTQQEDSAVYLCASSTPLILAGDYNEQFFGPGTRLTVL.

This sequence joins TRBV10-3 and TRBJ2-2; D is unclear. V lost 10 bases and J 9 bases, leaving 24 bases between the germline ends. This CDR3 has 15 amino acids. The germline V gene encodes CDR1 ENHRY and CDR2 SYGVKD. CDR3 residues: CATAATGGENRELFF. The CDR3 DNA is TGTGCCACAGCAGCCACTGGTGGGGAAAACCGGGAGCTGTTTTTT.

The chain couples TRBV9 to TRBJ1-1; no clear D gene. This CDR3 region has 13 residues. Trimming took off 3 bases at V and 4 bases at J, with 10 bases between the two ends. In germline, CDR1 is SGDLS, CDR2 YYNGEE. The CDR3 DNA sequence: TGTGCCAGCAGCGACGGTTGGGGCACTGAAGCTTTCTTT. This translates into CASSDGWGTEAFF.

The CDR3, as DNA: TGTGCCAGCAGTGATGGACAGAGGTTAGCTTTCTTT. Protein product: CASSDGQRLAFF. The chain couples TRBV6-2 or TRBV6-3 to TRBJ1-1; TRBD1 is a possible D gene (6 bases). Per germline, CDR1 MNHEY and CDR2 SVGEGT. The CDR3 runs to 12 residues. The V end was cut by 5 bases, the J end by 10 bases, with 14 bases between.

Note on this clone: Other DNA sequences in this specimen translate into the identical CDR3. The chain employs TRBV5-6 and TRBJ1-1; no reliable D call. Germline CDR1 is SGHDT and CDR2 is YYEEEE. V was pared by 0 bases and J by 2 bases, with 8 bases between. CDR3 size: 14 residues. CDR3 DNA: TGTGCCAGCAGCTTGGTTCCAGGAAACACTGAAGCTTTCTTT. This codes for CASSLVPGNTEAFF.

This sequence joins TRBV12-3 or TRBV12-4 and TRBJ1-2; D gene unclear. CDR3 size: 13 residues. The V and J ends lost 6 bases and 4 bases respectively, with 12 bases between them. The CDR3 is CASRHGQLYGYTF. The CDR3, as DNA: TGTGCCAGCAGACACGGGCAGCTCTATGGCTACACCTTC.

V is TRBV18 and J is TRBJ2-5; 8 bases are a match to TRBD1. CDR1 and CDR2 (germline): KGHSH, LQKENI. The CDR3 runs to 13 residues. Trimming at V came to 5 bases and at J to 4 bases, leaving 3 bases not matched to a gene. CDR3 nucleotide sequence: TGTGCCAGCTCAACGGGACAGGTAGAGACCCAGTACTTC. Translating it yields CASSTGQVETQYF.

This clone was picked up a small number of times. The CDR3 is CASWDGASGANVLTF. Written as DNA, the CDR3 is TGTGCCAGTTGGGACGGCGCCTCTGGGGCCAACGTCCTGACTTTC. The genes are TRBV19 and TRBJ2-6; D is tentatively TRBD1 or TRBD2 (5 bases each). The germline V and J ends were trimmed by 8 bases and 0 bases, with 11 bases remaining between them. The CDR3 consists of 15 residues. Per germline, CDR1 LNHDA and CDR2 SQIVND (reference sequence).

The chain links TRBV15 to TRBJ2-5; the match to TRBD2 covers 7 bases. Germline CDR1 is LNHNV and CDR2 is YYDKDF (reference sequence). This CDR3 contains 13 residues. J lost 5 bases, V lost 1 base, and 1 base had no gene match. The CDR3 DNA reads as TGTGCCACCAGCAGAGGAGCGGGGGAGACCCAGTACTTC. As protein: CATSRGAGETQYF.

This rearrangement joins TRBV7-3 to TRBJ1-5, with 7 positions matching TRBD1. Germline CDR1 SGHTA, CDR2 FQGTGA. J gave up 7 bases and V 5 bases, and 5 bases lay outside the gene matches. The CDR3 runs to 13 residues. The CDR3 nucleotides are TGTGCCAGCAGCCCAGGGGGAGGGCAGCCCCAGCATTTT. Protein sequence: CASSPGGGQPQHF. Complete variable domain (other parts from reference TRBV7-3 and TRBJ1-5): GAGVSQTPSNKVTEKGKYVELRCDPISGHTALYWYRQSLGQGPEFLIYFQGTGAADDSGLPNDRFFAVRPEGSVSTLKIQRTERGDSAVYLCASSPGGGQPQHFGDGTRLSIL.

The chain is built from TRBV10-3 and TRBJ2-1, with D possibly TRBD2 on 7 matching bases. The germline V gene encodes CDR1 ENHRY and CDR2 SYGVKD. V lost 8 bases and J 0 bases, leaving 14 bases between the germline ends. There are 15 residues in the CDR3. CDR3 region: CAISTRGGSYNEQFF. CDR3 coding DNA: TGTGCCATCTCTACGAGGGGGGGCTCCTACAATGAGCAGTTCTTC.

Here the CDR3 DNA reads TGCGCCAGCAGCCAAAAATCCCCGCGAGCGGGAGTTGGCACAGATACGCAGTATTTT. Amino acid sequence: CASSQKSPRAGVGTDTQYF. The V and J genes are TRBV4-3 and TRBJ2-3; 8 bases fit TRBD2. This CDR3 region has 19 residues. Looked up from germline, CDR1 is LGHNA and CDR2 is YSLEER. V lost 2 bases and J lost 1; bases outside the gene matches: 14.

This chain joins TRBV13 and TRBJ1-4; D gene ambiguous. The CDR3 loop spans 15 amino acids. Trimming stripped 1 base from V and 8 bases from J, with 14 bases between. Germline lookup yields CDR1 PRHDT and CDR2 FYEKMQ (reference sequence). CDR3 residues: CASSLVPTLGEKLFF. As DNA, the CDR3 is TGTGCCAGCAGCTTAGTCCCGACCCTGGGGGAAAAACTGTTTTTT.

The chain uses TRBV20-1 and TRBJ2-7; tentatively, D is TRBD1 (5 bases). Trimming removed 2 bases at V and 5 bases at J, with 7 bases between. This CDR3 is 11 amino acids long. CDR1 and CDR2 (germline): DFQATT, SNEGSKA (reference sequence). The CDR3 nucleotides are TGCAGTGCTAGAAGGGGCCACGAGCAGTACGTC. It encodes CSARRGHEQYV.

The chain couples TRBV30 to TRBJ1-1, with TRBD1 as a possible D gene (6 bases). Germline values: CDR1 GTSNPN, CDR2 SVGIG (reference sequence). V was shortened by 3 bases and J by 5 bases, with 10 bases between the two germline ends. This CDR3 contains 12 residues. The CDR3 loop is CAWRRTATEAFF. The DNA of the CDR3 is TGTGCCTGGAGGCGGACAGCAACTGAAGCTTTCTTT.

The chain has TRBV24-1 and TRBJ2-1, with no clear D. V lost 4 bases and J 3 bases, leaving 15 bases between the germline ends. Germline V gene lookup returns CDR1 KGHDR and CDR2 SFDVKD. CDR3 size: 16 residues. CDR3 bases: TGTGCCACCAGTGACTCCAGCGCTTATTACTACAATGAGCAGTTCTTC. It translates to CATSDSSAYYYNEQFF.